What follows is one TCR beta chain and its context. The sample comes from a study of T-cell memory formation after mild COVID-19. V lost 0 bases and J lost 9; bases outside the gene matches: 7. The CDR3 extends over 15 amino acids. The germline CDR1 and CDR2 sequences are MNHEY and SVGEGT. TCRdb ran MiXCR on the 5' RACE reads and lists one entry per CDR3 protein. The data contain 120,000 to 150,000 distinct CDR3 sequences, about 6% of them seen just once; the ten biggest clones take up roughly 2.1%. The TCR comes from an adult woman who had mild COVID-19 (a few samples of this study predate the infection). Cell type and time point are not known. The chain recombines TRBV6-2 or TRBV6-3 with TRBJ2-1, with 8 bases identical to TRBD2. Specimen: PBMCs or a T cell subset sorted from them (not recorded which). CDR3 DNA: TGTGCCAGCAGTTACTCGAGCCAGCGGGAGCTTGAGCAGTTCTTC. Translation gives CASSYSSQRELEQFF.